This TCR beta chain was sequenced for a study of beta chain features in type 1 diabetes. About the study: In age, gender and cell yields, patients were similar to healthy donors. Study findings and constraints: Type 1 diabetes patients had TCRB CDR3s that were shorter (moderately but significantly so) in all four CD4+ subsets. PCR might show a preference for shorter templates, equally across patients and controls.

cDNA synthesis used the whole RNA isolate, giving expressed TCRB sequences. Naive, central memory and regulatory T cell samples yielded about 3.57 million reads on average. Assay: immunoSEQ multiplex PCR; the TCRdb copy retains only in-frame clones and omits some. In the table there are about 150,000 clones, 9% to 12% of which are singletons. This clone has only a few counts. What it binds is not known. Purity (above 98%) was reached by all sorted populations. V was trimmed by 1 base and J by 8 bases, leaving 8 bases between them. Looked up from germline, CDR1 is SEHNR and CDR2 is FQNEAQ (reference sequence). CDR3 length: 13 residues.

Sequenced: central memory CD4+ T cells from blood. The chain carries TRBV7-9 and TRBJ1-4, with no clear D. The sequence was obtained from a man aged 25 to 45 with type 1 diabetes. CDR3 amino acids: CASSLGSEEKLFF. The CDR3 nucleotides read TGTGCCAGCAGCTTAGGTTCCGAGGAAAAACTGTTTTTT.